This TCR beta chain was sequenced during a study of CD8+CD57+ T cells in acquired aplastic anemia. Background on the study: On average, sorted CD4+ and CD8+ cells gave roughly 3 ug of DNA. Sequencing produced an average of around 10 million reads per healthy donor for CD4+ cells.

Broader study findings: Patients and controls had in common twenty-nine CD8+ CDR3 sequences.

This CDR3 has 13 residues. V dropped 2 bases and J dropped 10 bases, with 9 bases sitting between them. CDR1 is LNHNV and CDR2 is YYDKDF in the germline V gene (reference sequence). With regard to this clonotype: The antigen remains unidentified.

Researchers used genomic DNA as the template to profile TCR beta VDJ and CDR3. TCRdb reprocessed the reads with MiXCR, giving one entry per CDR3 protein. The data contain fewer than 250,000 distinct CDR3 sequences, roughly 56% of them seen just once; the ten biggest clones take up more than 15%. The gene calls are TRBV15 and TRBJ1-6, with D perhaps TRBD1 (5 bases). Sample: sorted CD4+, CD8+, or CD8+CD57+ T cells (not recorded which) from PBMCs. The receptor was derived from a human donor in good health, serving as a control. The CDR3 nucleotides read TGTGCCACCAGCAGACAGGGAGACTCACCCCTCCACTTT. The encoded protein is CATSRQGDSPLHF.